This paragraph covers one T cell receptor (beta chain) sequence. This entry comes from a study of control samples from healthy donors and cancer patients. The protocol was immunoSEQ multiplex PCR, while the TCRdb copy is restricted to in-frame clones and leaves out a portion. The data show 40,000 or so clones, around 93% seen once. The V gene end was trimmed by 6 bases and the J gene end by 2 bases; junction bases not matched to a gene: 6. The germline V gene has CDR1 MNHNY and CDR2 SVGAGI (reference sequence). The CDR3 is made up of 14 amino acids. The sequenced material came from PBMCs. The rearrangement joins TRBV6-6 to TRBJ2-7; 8 bases are shared with TRBD1. The clonotype was recovered from a woman aged 40 to 50 with head and neck cancer. CDR3 DNA: TGTGCCAGCAGGCCCCGACAGGGGACCTACGAGCAGTACTTC. This gives the protein CASRPRQGTYEQYF.